This T cell receptor beta chain originates from a study of control samples from healthy donors and cancer patients (dated by TCRdb to 2019 to 2021). From V the trimming removes 5 bases and from J it removes 3 bases, while the gene matches leave 5 bases of the junction unaccounted for. The CDR1 and CDR2 encoded by the germline V gene (reference sequence) are GTSNPN and SVGIG. The CDR3 numbers 14 residues from cysteine through phenylalanine. The entry retains the CDR3 DNA only, 42 bases that are in frame from base 1. Libraries were built with the immunoSEQ multiplex PCR assay. Not all clones reach the TCRdb copy of this immuneACCESS table, which keeps in-frame sequences only. Checked studies attribute under half of the gap to unresolved V genes and leave the rest unexplained. Within this sample are about 44,000 clones, with over 65% of them counted one time only. About 15% of the sample comes from the top ten.

A remark on this clone: It lacks a known antigen. Per-nucleotide qualities are absent, and no much larger clonotype sits a single base away.

The sample consisted of formalin-fixed, paraffin-embedded tissue. This TCR came from a male donor with melanoma. This receptor chain uses TRBV30 and TRBJ2-2; TRBD1 lines up with 8 middle nucleotides. The DNA is as follows: TGTGCCTGGGAGACAGGGGTCGACACCGGGGAGCTGTTTTTT. It translates to CAWETGVDTGELFF.